The present T cell receptor beta chain was sequenced within a study of PD-1 blockade in classical Hodgkin lymphoma. Study-level background: The patients were dosed with nivolumab 3 mg/kg, infused intravenously every 2 weeks.

General study points: Patients who responded completely had about the same baseline diversity as newly diagnosed patients. Before treatment, TCR diversity in newly diagnosed patients was reportedly lower than in healthy donors. Patients starting nivolumab less than 1 year after ASCT had lower diversity and were excluded from later analyses.

Each of the patients experienced relapse following autologous stem cell transplantation, and their brentuximab vedotin exposure differed. CDR3 size: 16 residues. Losses at the gene ends were 4 bases for V and 6 bases for J; bases not matched to a gene: 10. Germline CDR1 is SGHRS and CDR2 is YFSETQ. As regards this clone: Antigen unknown.

Clones were read by immunoSEQ multiplex PCR, and TCRdb kept only the in-frame ones, dropping some. The sample holds approximately 37,000 clones, over 75% seen once. The sequence came from a human donor with classical Hodgkin lymphoma. This sample comprised peripheral blood mononuclear cells (PBMCs), obtained at baseline. The chain combines TRBV5-1 with TRBJ1-4, with TRBD1 identical over 9 bases. The CDR3 coding sequence is TGCGCCAGCAGCCCGAAGACAGGGGGAAGTGATGAAAAACTGTTTTTT. Its translation is CASSPKTGGSDEKLFF.